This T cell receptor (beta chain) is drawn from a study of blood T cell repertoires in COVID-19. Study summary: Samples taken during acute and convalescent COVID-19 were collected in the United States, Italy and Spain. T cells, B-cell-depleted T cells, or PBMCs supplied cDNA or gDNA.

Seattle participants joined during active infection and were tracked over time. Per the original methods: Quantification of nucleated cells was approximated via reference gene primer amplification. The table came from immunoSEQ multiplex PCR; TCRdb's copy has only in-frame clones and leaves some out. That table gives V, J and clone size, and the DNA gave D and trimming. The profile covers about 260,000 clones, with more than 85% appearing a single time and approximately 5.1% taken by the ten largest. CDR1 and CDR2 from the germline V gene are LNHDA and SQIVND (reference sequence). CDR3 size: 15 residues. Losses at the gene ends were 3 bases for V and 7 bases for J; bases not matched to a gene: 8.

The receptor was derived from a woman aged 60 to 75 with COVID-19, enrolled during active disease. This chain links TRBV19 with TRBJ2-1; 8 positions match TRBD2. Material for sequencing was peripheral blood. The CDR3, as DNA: TGTGCCAGTAGTATGGCGACTAGCGTCACGAATGAGCAGTTCTTC. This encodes CASSMATSVTNEQFF.